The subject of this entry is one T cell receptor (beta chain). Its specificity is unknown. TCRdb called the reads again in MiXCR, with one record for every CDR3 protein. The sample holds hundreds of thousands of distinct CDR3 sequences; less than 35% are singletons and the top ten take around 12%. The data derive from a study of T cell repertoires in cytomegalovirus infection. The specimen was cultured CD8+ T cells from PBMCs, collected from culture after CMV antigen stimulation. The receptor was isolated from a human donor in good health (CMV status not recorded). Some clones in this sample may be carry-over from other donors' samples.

The CDR3 loop is CASSLSSSRYTQYF. Written as DNA, the CDR3 is TGTGCCAGCAGTTTATCGAGCAGTCGCTATACGCAGTATTTT. The chain couples TRBV27 to TRBJ2-3, with no clear D. This CDR3 is built from 14 residues. Trimming removed 0 bases at V and 7 bases at J, with 11 bases between. Germline V CDR1 and CDR2: MNHEY, SMNVEV (reference sequence).